The 22 T cell receptor beta chains below were found in one sample sequenced in a study of OX40 agonist ivuxolimab in advanced cancers. TCRdb's table, derived via immunoSEQ multiplex PCR, lists solely in-frame clones and lacks some. The data show tens of thousands of clones, with 70% to 90% seen just once and about 3.9% held by the top ten. The source was CD4+ or CD8+ T cells sorted from blood, collected in a trial of the OX40 agonist ivuxolimab. These receptors were obtained from an adult with an advanced solid tumor such as melanoma, head and neck, liver or kidney cancer.

The V and J genes are TRBV7-2 and TRBJ1-6; perhaps TRBD1 as D (6 bases). Per the germline V gene, CDR1 is SGHTA and CDR2 is FQGNSA. V lost 5 bases to trimming and J lost 0 bases, with 14 bases between them. The CDR3 totals 17 residues. CDR3 loop: CASSIYRVSSYNSPLHF. CDR3 nucleotides: TGTGCCAGCAGCATCTACAGGGTTAGCTCCTATAATTCACCCCTCCACTTT.

The chain uses TRBV12-5 and TRBJ1-6; possible D gene TRBD1, 6 bases. This CDR3 comprises 19 residues. Germline V lookup: CDR1 LGHNT, CDR2 FRNRAP. Trimming took off 1 base at V and 0 bases at J, with 16 bases between the two ends. In DNA form, the CDR3 reads TGTGCTAGTGGTTTGGCACAGGGAGCAGGTGGCTCCTATAATTCACCCCTCCACTTT. Amino acids: CASGLAQGAGGSYNSPLHF.

J is TRBJ2-3 and V is TRBV14, with D possibly TRBD2 on 6 matching bases. The germline CDR1 and CDR2 sequences are SGHDN and FVKESK. The CDR3 covers 15 residues. The V and J ends lost 4 bases and 1 base respectively, with 12 bases between them. The CDR3 coding sequence is TGTGCCAGCAGCCTATCCTCGGGGGGCACAGATACGCAGTATTTT. Protein product: CASSLSSGGTDTQYF.

This rearrangement joins TRBV29-1 to TRBJ2-2, with 10 bases lining up with TRBD1. Germline CDR1 reads SQVTM; CDR2 reads ANQGSEA. The V and J ends lost 6 bases and 3 bases, in that order; junction bases with no gene match: 4. This CDR3 has 14 residues. The CDR3 nucleotides are TGCAGCGTCGACGGGACAGGGGACACCGGGGAGCTGTTTTTT. Encoded protein: CSVDGTGDTGELFF.

The V gene is TRBV28, the J gene TRBJ2-7; the match to TRBD1 covers 8 bases. V trimming: 6 bases; J trimming: 3 bases; junction bases outside the gene matches: 13. This CDR3 has 16 residues. The germline gives CDR1 MDHEN, CDR2 SYDVKM. Written as DNA, the CDR3 is TGTGCCAGCAGCCTTTTGAGGCAGGGGGCCTTCTACGAGCAGTACTTC. It is translated as CASSLLRQGAFYEQYF.

The count of this clone is one. J is TRBJ2-3 and V is TRBV2, with D possibly TRBD1 on 5 matching bases. The germline V gene encodes CDR1 SNHLY and CDR2 FYNNEI. Trimming left V 3 bases short and J 3 bases short, with 7 bases between. CDR3 length equals 13 residues. CDR3 in amino acids: CASSDQGTDTQYF. As DNA, the CDR3 is TGTGCCAGCAGTGACCAGGGTACAGATACGCAGTATTTT.

This clone was detected once. V and J are TRBV5-1 and TRBJ2-3; a weak D match, TRBD1 (5 bases). The V gene's germline CDR1 is SGHRS and CDR2 YFSETQ. V was trimmed by 2 bases and J by 3 bases, leaving 16 bases between them. The CDR3 has 16 residues. The chain's CDR3 is CASSLGYGRETDTQYF. The DNA of the CDR3 is TGCGCCAGCAGCTTAGGTTACGGCAGGGAAACAGATACGCAGTATTTT.

This chain joins TRBV30 and TRBJ1-5; D is ambiguous. Trimming shortened V by 5 bases and J by 3 bases, and 8 bases separated the two germline ends. This CDR3 is built from 12 residues. Germline V CDR1 and CDR2: GTSNPN, SVGIG (reference sequence). In DNA form, the CDR3 reads TGTGCCTGGGGTGGTAACAATCAGCCCCAGCATTTT. This translates into CAWGGNNQPQHF.

V gene TRBV18 combines with J gene TRBJ2-7; no firm D call. Per germline, CDR1 KGHSH and CDR2 LQKENI. V was trimmed by 2 bases and J by 3 bases, leaving 5 bases between them. CDR3 length: 12 residues. CDR3 region: CASSPGNYEQYF. CDR3 sequence (DNA): TGTGCCAGCTCACCAGGGAACTACGAGCAGTACTTC.

The chain recombines TRBV19 with TRBJ2-1; D assignment may be TRBD1 or TRBD2 (5 bases each). The length of the CDR3 is 13 residues. Germline values: CDR1 LNHDA, CDR2 SQIVND (reference sequence). V lost 2 bases and J lost 6, with 8 bases in between. This chain's CDR3 is CASSITGPNEQFF. The CDR3 DNA reads as TGTGCCAGTAGTATAACGGGACCCAATGAGCAGTTCTTC.

The gene calls are TRBV27 and TRBJ1-3; D not resolved. Trimming took 2 bases from V and 7 from J, leaving 15 bases between them. CDR3 length: 15 amino acids. Germline CDR1 is MNHEY and CDR2 is SMNVEV (reference sequence). In DNA, the CDR3 is TGTGCCAGCAGTTTACGTTTGTTGGATGGGAACACCATATATTTT. This gives the protein CASSLRLLDGNTIYF.

The chain employs TRBV29-1 and TRBJ1-4; D remains unclear. Trimming removed 6 bases from V and 2 bases from J, with 7 bases in between. Germline V CDR1 and CDR2: SQVTM, ANQGSEA. The CDR3 is 12 residues long. The CDR3 spells CSVTITNEKLFF. The CDR3 bases are TGCAGCGTGACAATCACTAATGAAAAACTGTTTTTT.

In this sample, this clone turned up once. V is TRBV27 and J is TRBJ2-3; 7 bases fit TRBD1. V trimming: 1 base; J trimming: 2 bases; junction bases outside the gene matches: 9. CDR1 is MNHEY and CDR2 is SMNVEV in the germline V gene (reference sequence). This CDR3 has 17 residues. CDR3 DNA: TGTGCCAGCAGTTTATTAACCCCAGGGGGATCCACAGATACGCAGTATTTT. It is translated as CASSLLTPGGSTDTQYF.

The V and J genes are TRBV7-2 and TRBJ1-2; D gene uncertain. The V gene's germline CDR1 is SGHTA and CDR2 FQGNSA. The CDR3 spans 15 residues. V was pared by 3 bases and J by 7 bases, with 18 bases between. CDR3 region: CASSFGVTGNAGYTF. The CDR3 DNA sequence: TGTGCCAGCAGCTTTGGAGTTACTGGTAATGCTGGCTACACCTTC.

This clone has more than one count but fewer than ten. This chain uses TRBV28 with TRBJ2-1; D is possibly TRBD2 (6 bases). This CDR3 has 13 residues. With 1 base removed from V and 7 bases from J, the gap between germline ends came to 8 bases. Germline loops: CDR1 MDHEN, CDR2 SYDVKM. The chain's CDR3 is CASSLLAGNEQFF. In DNA form, the CDR3 reads TGTGCCAGCAGTTTATTGGCGGGGAATGAGCAGTTCTTC.

The chain employs TRBV5-1 and TRBJ1-1, with 8 bases aligning to TRBD1. Trimming removed 4 bases from V and 8 bases from J; junction bases left unmatched: 13. The length of the CDR3 is 15 residues. Germline V gene lookup returns CDR1 SGHRS and CDR2 YFSETQ. CDR3: CASSPATGAIREAFF. The CDR3, as DNA: TGCGCCAGCAGCCCCGCGACAGGGGCTATTCGAGAAGCTTTCTTT. Supplemented by reference TRBV5-1 and TRBJ1-1, the full variable domain reads KAGVTQTPRYLIKTRGQQVTLSCSPISGHRSVSWYQQTPGQGLQFLFEYFSETQRNKGNFPGRFSGRQFSNSRSEMNVSTLELGDSALYLCASSPATGAIREAFFGQGTRLTVV.

V usage is TRBV10-3 and J usage is TRBJ1-6, with D possibly being TRBD1 (6 bases). The germline V gene has CDR1 ENHRY and CDR2 SYGVKD. The CDR3 runs to 14 residues. V gave up 4 bases and J gave up 3 bases, with 7 bases separating them. CDR3 protein: CAISGTDYNSPLHF. The CDR3 DNA sequence: TGTGCCATCAGTGGGACAGACTATAATTCACCCCTCCACTTT.

This chain joins TRBV6-6 and TRBJ1-1; 7 positions match TRBD1. Germline CDR1 reads MNHNY; CDR2 reads SVGAGI (reference sequence). V lost 2 bases to trimming and J lost 0 bases; unmatched junction nucleotides: 3. The CDR3 sequence is 15 residues long. The CDR3 reads CASSYGTGVNTEAFF. CDR3 sequence (DNA): TGTGCCAGCAGTTACGGAACAGGGGTGAACACTGAAGCTTTCTTT.

The chain employs TRBV7-9 and TRBJ2-5; D unresolved. V was shortened by 3 bases and J by 1 base, with 18 bases between the two germline ends. This CDR3 has 17 residues. The germline V gene encodes CDR1 SEHNR and CDR2 FQNEAQ (reference sequence). CDR3 bases: TGTGCCAGCAGCTTTAGCCCGAACAACTACTTCCAAGAGACCCAGTACTTC. Its translation is CASSFSPNNYFQETQYF.

The chain employs TRBV5-6 and TRBJ1-2; TRBD1 agrees at 8 bases. From germline, CDR1 is SGHDT and CDR2 YYEEEE. The J segment lost 3 bases and the V segment lost 0 bases, leaving 7 bases of the junction unmatched. CDR3 length: 16 amino acids. This CDR3 reads CASSLGYVQGDYGYTF. Written as DNA, the CDR3 is TGTGCCAGCAGCTTGGGATACGTACAGGGGGACTATGGCTACACCTTC.

The rearrangement joins TRBV29-1 to TRBJ2-3; D gene ambiguous. This CDR3 has 13 amino acids. Trimming took 2 bases from V and 0 from J, leaving 6 bases between them. Germline assignment: CDR1 SQVTM and CDR2 ANQGSEA. The CDR3 nucleotides are TGCAGCGTTGAAATCTACAGCACAGATACGCAGTATTTT. Translation: CSVEIYSTDTQYF.

This chain uses TRBV6-6 with TRBJ1-1; TRBD1 agrees at 8 bases. Losses at the gene ends were 7 bases for V and 0 bases for J; bases not matched to a gene: 4. This CDR3 has 14 amino acids. Germline CDR1 and CDR2: MNHNY and SVGAGI (reference sequence). CDR3 region: CASKDRVVNTEAFF. CDR3 bases: TGTGCCAGCAAGGACAGGGTAGTGAACACTGAAGCTTTCTTT.